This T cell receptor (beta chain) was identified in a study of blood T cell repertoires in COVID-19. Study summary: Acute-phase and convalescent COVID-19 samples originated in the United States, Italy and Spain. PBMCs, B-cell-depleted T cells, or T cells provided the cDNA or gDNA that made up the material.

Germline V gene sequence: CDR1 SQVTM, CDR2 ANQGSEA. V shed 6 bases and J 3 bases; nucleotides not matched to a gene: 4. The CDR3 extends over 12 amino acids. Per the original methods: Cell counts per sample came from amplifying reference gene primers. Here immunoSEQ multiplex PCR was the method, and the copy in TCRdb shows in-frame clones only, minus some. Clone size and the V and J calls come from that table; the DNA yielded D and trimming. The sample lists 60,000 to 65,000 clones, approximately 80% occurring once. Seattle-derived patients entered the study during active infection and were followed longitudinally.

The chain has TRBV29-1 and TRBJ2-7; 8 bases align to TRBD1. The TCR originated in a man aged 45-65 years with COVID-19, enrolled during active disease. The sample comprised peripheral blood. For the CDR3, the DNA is TGCAGCGTAGCCGGACAGGGCTACGAGCAGTACTTC. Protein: CSVAGQGYEQYF.